This T cell receptor (beta chain) is drawn from a study of T cell repertoires in cytomegalovirus infection. The wider study: Indications came from public TCR beta signatures; they pointed to CMV infection and to a matching HLA type.

TCRdb re-called the reads through MiXCR, storing one row per CDR3 protein. The sample has about 140,000 distinct CDR3 sequences, about 6% seen once; the top ten hold around 17%. Trimming pared 2 bases from V and 7 bases from J, leaving 12 bases between. Germline CDR1 is MDHEN and CDR2 is SYDVKM. The CDR3 covers 15 residues. The rearrangement links TRBV28 to TRBJ1-6; D may be TRBD1 (6 bases). This TCR derives from a human donor in good health (CMV status not recorded). Some clones in this sample may be carry-over from other donors' samples. The sequencing input was PBMCs. The CDR3 loop is CASSLQTGANSPLHF. As DNA, the CDR3 is TGTGCCAGCAGTTTACAGACAGGAGCCAATTCACCCCTCCACTTT. Complete variable domain (other parts from reference TRBV28 and TRBJ1-6): DVKVTQSSRYLVKRTGEKVFLECVQDMDHENMFWYRQDPGLGLRLIYFSYDVKMKEKGDIPEGYSVSREKKERFSLILESASTNQTSMYLCASSLQTGANSPLHFGNGTRLTVT.